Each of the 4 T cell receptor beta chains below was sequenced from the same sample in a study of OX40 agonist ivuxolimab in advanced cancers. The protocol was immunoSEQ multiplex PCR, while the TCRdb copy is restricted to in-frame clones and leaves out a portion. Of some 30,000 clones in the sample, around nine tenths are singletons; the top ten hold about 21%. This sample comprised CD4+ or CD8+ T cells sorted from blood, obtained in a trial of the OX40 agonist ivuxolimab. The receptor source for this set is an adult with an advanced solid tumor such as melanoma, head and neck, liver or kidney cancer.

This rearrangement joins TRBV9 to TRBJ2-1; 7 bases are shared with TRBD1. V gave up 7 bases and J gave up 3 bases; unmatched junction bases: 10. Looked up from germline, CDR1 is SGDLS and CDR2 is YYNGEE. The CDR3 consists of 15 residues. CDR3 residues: CASQHRDSYYNEQFF. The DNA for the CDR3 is TGTGCCAGCCAACACCGGGACAGCTACTACAATGAGCAGTTCTTC.

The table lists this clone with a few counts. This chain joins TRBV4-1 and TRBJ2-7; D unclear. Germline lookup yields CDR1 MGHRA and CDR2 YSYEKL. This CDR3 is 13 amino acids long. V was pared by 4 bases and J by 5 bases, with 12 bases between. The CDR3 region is CASSPPLRDEQYF. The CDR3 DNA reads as TGCGCCAGCAGCCCCCCGCTACGAGACGAGCAGTACTTC.

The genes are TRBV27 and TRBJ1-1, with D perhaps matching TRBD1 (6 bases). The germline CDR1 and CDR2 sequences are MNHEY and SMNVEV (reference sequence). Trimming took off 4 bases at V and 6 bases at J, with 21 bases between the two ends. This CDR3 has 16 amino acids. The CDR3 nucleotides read TGTGCCAGCAGTTCCCATTATGGCAGGGGCTCGGCTGAAGCTTTCTTT. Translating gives CASSSHYGRGSAEAFF.

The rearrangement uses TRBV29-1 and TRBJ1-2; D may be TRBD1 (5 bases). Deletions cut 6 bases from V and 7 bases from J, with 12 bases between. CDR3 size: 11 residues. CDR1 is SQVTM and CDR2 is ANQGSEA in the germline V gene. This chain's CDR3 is CSVAGLVGYTF. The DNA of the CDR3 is TGCAGCGTCGCAGGGCTAGTTGGCTACACCTTC.